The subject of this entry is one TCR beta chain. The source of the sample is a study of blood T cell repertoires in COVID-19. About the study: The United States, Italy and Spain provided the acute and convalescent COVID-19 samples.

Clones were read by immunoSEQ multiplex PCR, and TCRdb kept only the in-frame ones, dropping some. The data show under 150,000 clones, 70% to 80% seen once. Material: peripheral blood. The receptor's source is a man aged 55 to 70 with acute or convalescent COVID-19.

The CDR3 DNA sequence: TGTGCCAGCAGTTTAGGGAGCGGGAGGGCCCCCTACGAGCAGTACTTC. It encodes CASSLGSGRAPYEQYF. The chain employs TRBV28 and TRBJ2-7; 10 nucleotides agree with TRBD2. The junction had 6 bases not matched to a gene; V was cut back by 2 bases and J by 2 bases. Per the germline V gene, CDR1 is MDHEN and CDR2 is SYDVKM. The CDR3 sequence is 16 residues long.